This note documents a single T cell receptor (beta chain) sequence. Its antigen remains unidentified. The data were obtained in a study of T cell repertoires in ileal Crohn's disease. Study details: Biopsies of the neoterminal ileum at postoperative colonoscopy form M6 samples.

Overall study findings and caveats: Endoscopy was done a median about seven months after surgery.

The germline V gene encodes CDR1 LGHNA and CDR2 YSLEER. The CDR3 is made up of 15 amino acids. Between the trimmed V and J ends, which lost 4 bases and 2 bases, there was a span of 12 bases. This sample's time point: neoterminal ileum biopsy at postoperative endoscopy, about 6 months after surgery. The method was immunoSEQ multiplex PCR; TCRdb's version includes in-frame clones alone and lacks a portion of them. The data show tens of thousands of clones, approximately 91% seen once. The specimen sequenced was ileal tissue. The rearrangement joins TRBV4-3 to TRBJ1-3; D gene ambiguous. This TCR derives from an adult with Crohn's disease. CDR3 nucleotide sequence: TGCGCCAGCAGCCCCCAGGCCCCCACTGGAAACACCATATATTTT. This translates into CASSPQAPTGNTIYF.